This T cell receptor (beta chain) was sequenced during a study of blood T cells in healthy people across ages. Study-wide results and caveats: While age rose, TCR beta diversity per million T cells dropped in a roughly linear way.

Combining a sample-barcoded 5' primer with a J-beta primer mix, a second PCR ran for about 7 to 11 cycles. CDR3-containing paired-end reads numbering at least 2.5 million came from each sample. TCRdb reanalysed the 5' RACE reads using MiXCR and keeps one entry per CDR3 protein. The sample gives over 700,000 distinct CDR3 sequences, about 53% of which show up once; about two fifths is in the top ten. As to this clonotype: Its specificity is not known.

The receptor comes from an elderly man in good health. Specimen: blood.

The CDR3 DNA reads as TGTGCCACCAGCAGAGATCCCAGGGGAAAGGCCTACGAGCAGTACTTC. Translating gives CATSRDPRGKAYEQYF. V is TRBV15 and J is TRBJ2-7; the D gene is possibly TRBD1 (6 bases). CDR3 length: 16 amino acids. CDR1 LNHNV and CDR2 YYDKDF come from the germline V gene (reference sequence). V lost 0 bases and J 2 bases, leaving 14 bases between the germline ends.